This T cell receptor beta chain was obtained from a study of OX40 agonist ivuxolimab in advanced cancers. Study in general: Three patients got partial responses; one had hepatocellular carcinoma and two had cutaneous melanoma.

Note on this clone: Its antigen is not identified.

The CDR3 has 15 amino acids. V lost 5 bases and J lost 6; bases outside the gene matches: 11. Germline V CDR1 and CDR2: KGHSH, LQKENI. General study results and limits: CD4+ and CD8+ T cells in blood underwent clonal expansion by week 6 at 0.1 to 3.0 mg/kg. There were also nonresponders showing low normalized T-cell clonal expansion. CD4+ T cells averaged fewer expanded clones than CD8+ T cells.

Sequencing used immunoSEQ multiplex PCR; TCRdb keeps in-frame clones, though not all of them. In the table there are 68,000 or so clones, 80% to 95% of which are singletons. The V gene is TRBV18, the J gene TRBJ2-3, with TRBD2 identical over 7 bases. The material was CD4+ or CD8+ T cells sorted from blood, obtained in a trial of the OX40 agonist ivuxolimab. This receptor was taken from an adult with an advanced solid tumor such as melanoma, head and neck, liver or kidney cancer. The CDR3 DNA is TGTGCCAGCTCAGTTGGGGAGGGCCCGATTGATACGCAGTATTTT. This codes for CASSVGEGPIDTQYF.